Below, 18 T cell receptor beta chains from the same sample are listed, as sequenced in a study of neoadjuvant anti-PD-1 for oral cavity cancer. Profiled with immunoSEQ multiplex PCR; TCRdb holds only in-frame clones, not every one. The data hold tens of thousands of clones, with approximately 79% observed a single time. The sequences come from PBMCs, collected before nivolumab (anti-PD-1) treatment. The receptors here all came from a person between 35 and 79 years old with oral cavity squamous cell carcinoma.

This chain connects TRBV2 to TRBJ2-7; TRBD2 aligns across 7 bases. There are 14 residues in the CDR3. Losses at the gene ends were 6 bases for V and 3 bases for J; bases not matched to a gene: 8. CDR1 SNHLY and CDR2 FYNNEI come from the germline V gene. This CDR3 is CASRSTRTSYEQYF. The CDR3 bases are TGTGCCAGCAGGTCGACGAGGACTAGCTACGAGCAGTACTTC.

The gene calls are TRBV27 and TRBJ1-2; a possible D gene is TRBD1 (6 bases). The V end lost 5 bases, the J end lost 2 bases, and 24 bases lay between the germline ends. The germline V gene has CDR1 MNHEY and CDR2 SMNVEV (reference sequence). The CDR3 spans 18 residues. CDR3 nucleotide sequence: TGTGCCAGCAGTCCCTTCGGGGGGGCGCACCCCCTCAACTATGGCTACACCTTC. Translation: CASSPFGGAHPLNYGYTF.

The V call is TRBV6-1, the J call TRBJ1-3, with D possibly matching TRBD1 (5 bases). The CDR3 loop spans 13 amino acids. Trimming stripped 7 bases from V and 1 base from J, with 8 bases between. Per germline, CDR1 MNHNS and CDR2 SASEGT. The CDR3 nucleotides read TGTGCCAGCACCCAGGGATCTGGAAACACCATATATTTT. It encodes CASTQGSGNTIYF.

Comments on this clone: A junction boundary mismatches the germline segment, possibly from a read error. J is TRBJ2-5 and V is TRBV7-7; D ambiguous. From germline, CDR1 is SSHAT and CDR2 FNYEAQ (reference sequence). The CDR3 is 12 residues long. The CDR3 nucleotides are TGTGCTAGCAGCGAGTACCAAGAGACCCAGTACTTC. Its protein product is CASSEYQETQYF.

This clone was counted between two and nine times. The J gene is TRBJ1-5, the V gene TRBV7-3; D is unclear. Trimming removed 5 bases at V and 6 bases at J, with 14 bases between. CDR1 is SGHTA, CDR2 FQGTGA, per germline. The CDR3 runs 14 residues. CDR3 in amino acids: CASSTRENSQPQHF. The CDR3 DNA reads as TGTGCCAGCAGCACCCGGGAAAACAGTCAGCCCCAGCATTTT.

The gene calls are TRBV28 and TRBJ1-1, with TRBD1 matching 7 bases. Germline V gene data show CDR1 as MDHEN and CDR2 as SYDVKM. With 7 bases clipped from V and 5 bases from J, the junction kept 7 bases outside the gene matches. The CDR3 is 13 amino acids. The CDR3 spells CASTQGVMTEAFF. CDR3 coding DNA: TGTGCCAGCACCCAGGGGGTTATGACTGAAGCTTTCTTT.

The V call is TRBV27, the J call TRBJ2-5, with 9 bases lining up with TRBD1. This CDR3 has 16 residues. Looked up from germline, CDR1 is MNHEY and CDR2 is SMNVEV (reference sequence). V lost 6 bases to trimming and J lost 1 base; unmatched junction nucleotides: 9. This CDR3 is CASRTGGTGSQETQYF. As DNA, the CDR3 is TGTGCCAGCAGGACCGGGGGGACAGGGAGCCAAGAGACCCAGTACTTC.

The CDR3 DNA sequence: TGCGCCAGCAGCCGCGGGGGGGCGGGTGGCTACACCTTC. Translation gives CASSRGGAGGYTF. This sequence joins TRBV10-2 and TRBJ1-2; possibly TRBD1 for D (6 bases). Trimming removed 6 bases at V and 7 bases at J, with 15 bases between. Germline CDR1 WSHSY, CDR2 SAAADI. This CDR3 is built from 13 residues.

The rearrangement joins TRBV7-3 to TRBJ2-3, with TRBD2 matching over 7 bases. The germline V gene encodes CDR1 SGHTA and CDR2 FQGTGA. CDR3 size: 17 residues. Trimming removed 4 bases from V and 2 bases from J; junction bases left unmatched: 12. Written as DNA, the CDR3 is TGTGCCAGCAGCTCTAGGCCCAGCGGGGCCCCCACAGATACGCAGTATTTT. Protein: CASSSRPSGAPTDTQYF.

The rearrangement uses TRBV5-5 and TRBJ1-5; 8 nucleotides align to TRBD1. After removal of 3 bases from V and 2 bases from J, the junction contained 7 bases not matched to a gene. CDR1 and CDR2 (germline): SGHKS, YYEKEE (reference sequence). This CDR3 is built from 16 residues. The CDR3 reads CASSSQGAIGNQPQHF. The CDR3, as DNA: TGTGCCAGCAGCTCTCAGGGGGCGATTGGCAATCAGCCCCAGCATTTT.

This clone was picked up many times. The chain carries TRBV5-6 and TRBJ1-4; 8 positions match TRBD1. CDR3 length: 15 residues. The V segment lost 4 bases and the J segment 7 bases; nucleotides outside the gene matches: 9. CDR1 and CDR2 from the germline V gene are SGHDT and YYEEEE. This CDR3 is CASSPMTGASEKLFF. In nucleotides, the CDR3 is TGTGCCAGCAGCCCGATGACAGGGGCGAGTGAAAAACTGTTTTTT.

The chain is built from TRBV13 and TRBJ2-7, with a possible D match to TRBD1 (6 bases). CDR1 and CDR2 (germline): PRHDT, FYEKMQ (reference sequence). The CDR3 loop spans 14 amino acids. Trimming pared 5 bases from V and 2 bases from J, leaving 13 bases between. Here the CDR3 reads CASSTTGVAYEQYF. The CDR3, as DNA: TGTGCCAGCAGCACGACAGGTGTCGCCTACGAGCAGTACTTC.

This clone was seen only a few times. The rearrangement links TRBV6-4 to TRBJ2-1, with 10 bases that match TRBD2. Per germline, CDR1 MRHNA and CDR2 SNTAGT. The CDR3 sequence is 15 residues long. J was trimmed by 7 bases and V by 5 bases; bases with no gene match: 8. The CDR3 bases are TGTGCCAGCAGTCCTTCTAGCGGGAGTTATAATGAGCAGTTCTTC. This codes for CASSPSSGSYNEQFF.

The chain has TRBV6-1 and TRBJ2-2; no firm D call. This CDR3 has 14 residues. Per the germline V gene, CDR1 is MNHNS and CDR2 is SASEGT. The V and J ends lost 2 bases and 2 bases respectively, with 6 bases between them. CDR3 DNA sequence: TGTGCCAGCAGTGAAAGGCAAAACACCGGGGAGCTGTTTTTT. Translating it yields CASSERQNTGELFF.

The chain joins TRBV7-9 to TRBJ2-7; D is uncertain. The germline V gene encodes CDR1 SEHNR and CDR2 FQNEAQ (reference sequence). Trimming cost V 2 bases and J 0 bases, with 8 bases left between them. The CDR3 is 14 residues long. Here the CDR3 reads CASSLYSNSYEQYF. CDR3 nucleotide sequence: TGTGCCAGCAGCTTATACAGTAACTCCTACGAGCAGTACTTC.

The CDR3 reads CASSPMGRETQYF. DNA for the CDR3: TGTGCCAGCAGCCCCATGGGGCGGGAGACCCAGTACTTC. The V gene is TRBV7-3, the J gene TRBJ2-5, with D possibly matching TRBD1 (5 bases). V was cut by 5 bases and J by 5 bases, with 12 bases left in between. CDR3 length: 13 residues. Germline assignment: CDR1 SGHTA and CDR2 FQGTGA.

The chain has TRBV5-4 and TRBJ1-4; D is ambiguous. This CDR3 has 15 amino acids. Trimming pared 3 bases from V and 3 bases from J, leaving 12 bases between. CDR1 and CDR2 from the germline V gene are SGHNT and YYREEE (reference sequence). The CDR3 reads CASSYGAGANEKLFF. Written as DNA, the CDR3 is TGTGCCAGCAGCTACGGAGCCGGGGCTAATGAAAAACTGTTTTTT.

V usage is TRBV7-2 and J usage is TRBJ1-5; D unresolved. This CDR3 spans 13 amino acids. V was cut by 4 bases and J by 2 bases, with 6 bases left in between. Looked up from germline, CDR1 is SGHTA and CDR2 is FQGNSA. The CDR3 sequence is CASSYGRNQPQHF. The CDR3 bases are TGTGCCAGCAGCTACGGCCGCAATCAGCCCCAGCATTTT.